Each of the 18 T cell receptor beta chains below was sequenced from the same sample in a study of cytomegalovirus exposure and HLA in healthy donors. The assay was immunoSEQ multiplex PCR, and TCRdb's table has in-frame clones only and misses some. This sample has more than 110,000 clones; about 94% occur once, and the top ten carry roughly 1.9%. The sequencing sample was made of PBMCs. Receptors were obtained from a man aged 18-30 years in good health and CMV-seropositive.

The gene calls are TRBV14 and TRBJ2-3; maybe TRBD2 (5 bases). The CDR3 is made up of 14 amino acids. The germline V gene encodes CDR1 SGHDN and CDR2 FVKESK. Trimming stripped 1 base from V and 8 bases from J, with 13 bases between. The CDR3 here is CASSQGIAPGTQYF. CDR3 DNA sequence: TGTGCCAGCAGCCAAGGAATAGCGCCGGGTACGCAGTATTTT.

The chain is built from TRBV6-5 and TRBJ1-1, with a weak D call TRBD1 (5 bases). The CDR3 spans 15 residues. With 0 bases removed from V and 1 base from J, the gap between germline ends came to 9 bases. Germline values: CDR1 MNHEY, CDR2 SVGAGI. This chain's CDR3 is CASSYSRQGNTEAFF. The CDR3 DNA reads as TGTGCCAGCAGTTACTCGAGGCAGGGGAACACTGAAGCTTTCTTT.

This chain joins TRBV5-1 and TRBJ2-7, with 7 bases identical to TRBD2. There are 14 residues in the CDR3. The V gene end was trimmed by 4 bases and the J gene end by 2 bases; junction bases not matched to a gene: 6. Germline V CDR1 and CDR2: SGHRS, YFSETQ. As DNA, the CDR3 is TGCGCCAGCAGCGTCGGGACTATTGCCTACGAGCAGTACTTC. As protein: CASSVGTIAYEQYF.

This sequence joins TRBV9 and TRBJ2-5; maybe TRBD2 (7 bases). Per the germline V gene, CDR1 is SGDLS and CDR2 is YYNGEE. The CDR3 has 16 residues. Trimming took 0 bases from V and 2 from J, leaving 14 bases between them. CDR3 loop: CASSVEGGGPQETQYF. The CDR3 nucleotides are TGTGCCAGCAGCGTAGAAGGGGGAGGGCCTCAAGAGACCCAGTACTTC.

The CDR3 DNA is TGTGCCAGCAGTTCAGGGGTGTGGCAGCCCCAGCATTTT. This encodes CASSSGVWQPQHF. J is TRBJ1-5 and V is TRBV6-5; perhaps TRBD1 as D (6 bases). V lost 4 bases and J lost 7, with 11 bases in between. This CDR3 is 13 amino acids long. The germline V gene has CDR1 MNHEY and CDR2 SVGAGI.

The chain employs TRBV6-5 and TRBJ1-6, with 9 bases matching TRBD1. The trim removed 2 bases at V and 12 bases at J, leaving 11 bases unmatched. Per germline, CDR1 MNHEY and CDR2 SVGAGI. This CDR3 comprises 16 residues. The CDR3 spells CASSYAPGTGWEPLHF. As DNA, the CDR3 is TGTGCCAGCAGTTACGCCCCCGGGACAGGGTGGGAACCCCTCCACTTT.

The CDR3 region is CASSFGQPQYGYTF. CDR3 in DNA: TGTGCCAGCAGCTTCGGACAGCCACAATATGGCTACACCTTC. The V call is TRBV7-9, the J call TRBJ1-2, with D perhaps matching TRBD1 (6 bases). Trimming pared 3 bases from V and 5 bases from J, leaving 13 bases between. The CDR3 sequence is 14 residues long. Germline V gives CDR1 SEHNR, CDR2 FQNEAQ (reference sequence). The entire variable domain, with the rest obtained from reference TRBV7-9 and TRBJ1-2, is as follows: DTGVSQNPRHKITKRGQNVTFRCDPISEHNRLYWYRQTLGQGPEFLTYFQNEAQLEKSRLLSDRFSAERPKGSFSTLEIQRTEQGDSAMYLCASSFGQPQYGYTFGSGTRLTVV.

The chain links TRBV14 to TRBJ2-7, with D tentatively TRBD1 (6 bases). Germline lookup yields CDR1 SGHDN and CDR2 FVKESK. The CDR3 runs 13 residues. Between the trimmed V and J ends, which lost 4 bases and 2 bases, there was a span of 9 bases. The CDR3 sequence is CASSRAGAYEQYF. Written as DNA, the CDR3 is TGTGCCAGCAGCCGGGCAGGGGCCTACGAGCAGTACTTC.

This clone was observed a single time. The gene calls are TRBV29-1 and TRBJ1-2; D remains ambiguous. V was clipped by 0 bases and J by 5 bases, with 10 bases between them. Germline lookup yields CDR1 SQVTM and CDR2 ANQGSEA. The CDR3 consists of 13 residues. The CDR3 protein is CSVEDRQRYGYTF. The CDR3 region has the DNA TGCAGCGTTGAAGATCGCCAGCGATATGGCTACACCTTC.

This chain connects TRBV6-5 to TRBJ1-2; D might be TRBD1 (5 bases). Trimming took 11 bases from V and 1 from J, leaving 14 bases between them. The germline gives CDR1 MNHEY, CDR2 SVGAGI. The CDR3 runs 13 residues. CDR3 sequence reads: CAGNGQFNYGYTF. Here the CDR3 DNA reads TGTGCCGGAAACGGACAATTTAACTATGGCTACACCTTC.

The V and J genes are TRBV13 and TRBJ2-3; the match to TRBD2 covers 14 bases. CDR3 length: 15 residues. J gave up 5 bases and V 5 bases, and 3 bases lay outside the gene matches. Per germline, CDR1 PRHDT and CDR2 FYEKMQ (reference sequence). The CDR3: CASSGGTSGRDTQYF. The CDR3 coding sequence is TGTGCCAGCAGCGGGGGGACTAGCGGGAGAGATACGCAGTATTTT.

The chain recombines TRBV29-1 with TRBJ2-7; 12 nucleotides agree with TRBD2. The CDR3 consists of 13 residues. Trimming removed 6 bases from V and 4 bases from J; junction bases left unmatched: 4. CDR1 and CDR2 from the germline V gene are SQVTM and ANQGSEA. The CDR3 bases are TGCAGCGTCCCTAGCGGGAGGGGGTACGAGCAGTACTTC. Its protein product is CSVPSGRGYEQYF.

The count of this clone is one. One end of the junction fails to match germline, which may point to a read error. The chain carries TRBV2 and TRBJ1-4; D may be TRBD1 (5 bases). The germline V gene has CDR1 SNHLY and CDR2 FYNNEI. The CDR3 loop spans 13 amino acids. DNA of the CDR3: TGTGCCAGCAGTGTCTCCAGGGAAGCTGGGTGGGCTTTT. It translates to CASSVSREAGWAF.

The chain carries TRBV18 and TRBJ1-4, with D possibly matching TRBD1 (5 bases). V lost 3 bases and J 4 bases, leaving 9 bases between the germline ends. Germline V CDR1 and CDR2: KGHSH, LQKENI. The CDR3 is 14 amino acids. CDR3 in DNA: TGTGCCAGCTCACCTACAGGCATTAATGAAAAACTGTTTTTT. Translation gives CASSPTGINEKLFF.

The chain links TRBV29-1 to TRBJ1-2; 8 positions agree with TRBD1. This CDR3 is 13 amino acids long. Trimming cost V 5 bases and J 4 bases; bases outside gene matches: 6. Germline CDR1 reads SQVTM; CDR2 reads ANQGSEA. Here the CDR3 DNA reads TGCAGCGTTCGGGACAGGAGTCTCTATGGCTACACCTTC. As protein: CSVRDRSLYGYTF.

This clone was detected only once. This rearrangement joins TRBV5-1 to TRBJ2-5; 9 nucleotides agree with TRBD1. The germline CDR1 and CDR2 sequences are SGHRS and YFSETQ. The CDR3 extends over 21 amino acids. V was pared by 2 bases and J by 0 bases, with 20 bases of the junction left unmatched. The CDR3 nucleotides are TGCGCCAGCAGCTTCCGGGACAGGGACCGGGGGGATACGGGTAACCAAGAGACCCAGTACTTC. Encoded protein: CASSFRDRDRGDTGNQETQYF. Full variable domain (outside the CDR3, taken from reference TRBV5-1 and TRBJ2-5): KAGVTQTPRYLIKTRGQQVTLSCSPISGHRSVSWYQQTPGQGLQFLFEYFSETQRNKGNFPGRFSGRQFSNSRSEMNVSTLELGDSALYLCASSFRDRDRGDTGNQETQYFGPGTRLLVL.

This chain connects TRBV7-2 to TRBJ2-1; 7 bases match TRBD1. Germline CDR1 is SGHTA and CDR2 is FQGNSA. Unmatched junction bases numbered 6, after V lost 3 bases and J lost 4 bases. The CDR3 sequence is 15 residues long. CDR3 sequence reads: CASSLGTVGYNEQFF. The DNA of the CDR3 is TGTGCCAGCAGCTTGGGGACAGTGGGGTACAATGAGCAGTTCTTC.

This clone appeared a few times. The chain uses TRBV7-2 and TRBJ1-5; D is unclear. The germline V gene has CDR1 SGHTA and CDR2 FQGNSA. Trimming removed 3 bases at V and 2 bases at J, with 8 bases between. This CDR3 comprises 14 residues. The CDR3 spells CASSLRAGNQPQHF. As DNA, the CDR3 is TGTGCCAGCAGCTTGCGCGCGGGCAATCAGCCCCAGCATTTT.